The 31 T cell receptor beta chains in this list originate from one sample, sequenced in a study of T cell repertoires in cytomegalovirus infection. One entry per CDR3 protein, called by TCRdb with MiXCR from the reads. The table has fewer than 950,000 distinct CDR3 sequences, approximately 32% seen once. Which antigens these TCRs recognize remains unknown. Sample: cultured CD8+ T cells from PBMCs, taken from culture after CMV antigen stimulation. The receptors shown here come from a human donor in good health (CMV status not recorded). Some clones in this sample may be carry-over from other donors' samples.

The table lists this clonotype with a few counts. The V call is TRBV6-8, the J call TRBJ1-6; D is perhaps TRBD1 (6 bases). CDR1 and CDR2 (germline): MNHGY, SAAAGT. The CDR3 has 14 amino acids. The V end lost 6 bases, the J end lost 7 bases, and 13 bases lay between the germline ends. The CDR3 sequence: CASRLDSSNSPLHF. The CDR3 DNA reads as TGTGCCAGCAGACTGGACAGCTCAAATTCACCCCTCCACTTT.

The chain carries TRBV20-1 and TRBJ1-5; perhaps TRBD1 as D (5 bases). Trimming took 3 bases from V and 1 from J, leaving 10 bases between them. This CDR3 region has 14 residues. The germline CDR1 and CDR2 sequences are DFQATT and SNEGSKA (reference sequence). For the CDR3, the DNA is TGCAGTGCTAGTGGGGCATTAAGCAATCAGCCCCAGCATTTT. This sequence encodes CSASGALSNQPQHF.

This clonotype was detected only once. One end of the junction does not line up with germline, which may come from a read error. V usage is TRBV4-1 and J usage is TRBJ2-3; TRBD1 agrees at 9 bases. This CDR3 is 15 amino acids long. CDR1 and CDR2 from the germline V gene are MGHRA and YSYEKL. The CDR3 is CASSLGTGPLDTQYF. The CDR3 DNA is TGTGCCAGCAGCCTCGGGACAGGGCCCTTGGATACGCAGTATTTT.

At least ten counts were recorded for this clonotype. The V and J genes are TRBV6-5 and TRBJ1-5; TRBD1 is a possible D gene (6 bases). CDR1 and CDR2 from the germline V gene are MNHEY and SVGAGI. Trimming cost V 6 bases and J 4 bases, with 16 bases left between them. The CDR3 spans 15 residues. CDR3 in amino acids: CASRPTQGGNQPQHF. In nucleotides, the CDR3 is TGTGCCAGCAGACCTACCCAAGGGGGAAATCAGCCCCAGCATTTT.

J is TRBJ2-1 and V is TRBV2; 8 bases match TRBD1. V shed 10 bases, J shed 9 bases, and the junction held 8 bases outside the gene matches. The CDR3 has 12 amino acids. Germline CDR1 is SNHLY and CDR2 is FYNNEI. The DNA of the CDR3 is TGTGCCATACAGGGGGAGGAAGCTGAGCAGTTCTTC. Translating it yields CAIQGEEAEQFF. Supplemented by reference TRBV2 and TRBJ2-1, the full variable domain reads EPEVTQTPSHQVTQMGQEVILRCVPISNHLYFYWYRQILGQKVEFLVSFYNNEISEKSEIFDDQFSVERPDGSNFTLKIRSTKLEDSAMYFCAIQGEEAEQFFGPGTRLTVL.

The chain carries TRBV5-8 and TRBJ2-1; 8 nucleotides line up with TRBD1. With 4 bases clipped from V and 6 bases from J, the junction kept 12 bases outside the gene matches. The CDR3 has 16 residues. Germline CDR1 reads SGHTS; CDR2 reads YDEGEE. CDR3 DNA: TGTGCCAGCAGCCCCATAACTTTAACAGGGGGCAATGAGCAGTTCTTC. Amino acid sequence: CASSPITLTGGNEQFF.

The J gene is TRBJ1-1, the V gene TRBV5-1; TRBD1 matches 11 bases. Unmatched junction bases numbered 11, after V lost 4 bases and J lost 6 bases. This CDR3 has 16 residues. Germline V gives CDR1 SGHRS, CDR2 YFSETQ. CDR3 bases: TGCGCCAGCAGCGACGATGGACAGGGGGCCGCCGCTGAAGCTTTCTTT. The encoded protein is CASSDDGQGAAAEAFF. The full variable domain, in which reference TRBV5-1 and TRBJ1-1 provide the parts outside the CDR3, is KAGVTQTPRYLIKTRGQQVTLSCSPISGHRSVSWYQQTPGQGLQFLFEYFSETQRNKGNFPGRFSGRQFSNSRSEMNVSTLELGDSALYLCASSDDGQGAAAEAFFGQGTRLTVV.

In this sample, this clonotype turned up once. One end of the junction does not line up with germline, which may come from a read error. The chain is built from TRBV25-1 and TRBJ1-3; 9 nucleotides match TRBD1. Germline CDR1 and CDR2: MGHDK and SYGVNS. The CDR3 covers 18 residues. CDR3 protein: CTSSEGVPTGGSGNTIYF. The CDR3 region has the DNA TGTACCAGCAGTGAAGGGGTCCCCACAGGGGGCAGTGGAAACACCATATATTTT.

V usage is TRBV7-9 and J usage is TRBJ2-7; 10 bases line up with TRBD2. Germline V gene sequence: CDR1 SEHNR, CDR2 FQNEAQ (reference sequence). V shed 4 bases and J 3 bases; nucleotides not matched to a gene: 6. This CDR3 has 15 residues. The CDR3: CASSSSSGGRYEQYF. The CDR3 region has the DNA TGTGCCAGCAGCTCTTCTAGCGGGGGTCGCTACGAGCAGTACTTC.

There are a few counts of this clonotype. The rearrangement links TRBV5-5 to TRBJ2-7, with a weak D call TRBD1 (5 bases). Trimming removed 4 bases at V and 5 bases at J, with 19 bases between. Germline CDR1 reads SGHKS; CDR2 reads YYEKEE (reference sequence). The CDR3 extends over 15 amino acids. The CDR3 spells CASSPGQGSFDEQYV. In DNA, the CDR3 is TGTGCCAGCAGCCCCGGGCAGGGATCCTTTGACGAGCAGTACGTC.

The CDR3 loop is CATSREGPGFHLTGANVLTF. CDR3 nucleotides: TGTGCCACCAGCAGAGAGGGACCCGGGTTCCACTTAACTGGGGCCAACGTCCTGACTTTC. The rearrangement links TRBV15 to TRBJ2-6, with D perhaps given as TRBD1 or TRBD2 (5 bases each). The V gene lost 0 bases and the J gene lost 2 bases, with 20 bases spanning the gap. The CDR3 sequence is 20 residues long. CDR1 LNHNV and CDR2 YYDKDF come from the germline V gene (reference sequence).

This clonotype showed up just a few times. The chain recombines TRBV18 with TRBJ2-1; D not certain. V was clipped by 0 bases and J by 6 bases, with 3 bases between them. The germline V gene has CDR1 KGHSH and CDR2 LQKENI. This CDR3 is 12 amino acids long. CDR3 protein: CASSPPTNEQFF. CDR3 nucleotides: TGTGCCAGCTCACCACCCACCAATGAGCAGTTCTTC.

The gene calls are TRBV19 and TRBJ1-1; perhaps TRBD1 as D (6 bases). Germline lookup yields CDR1 LNHDA and CDR2 SQIVND (reference sequence). The ends were cut back, 0 bases at V and 3 bases at J, with 17 bases in the middle. CDR3 length: 17 residues. CDR3 in amino acids: CASSIDSWGLADTEAFF. CDR3 coding DNA: TGTGCCAGTAGTATAGATAGCTGGGGGCTTGCGGACACTGAAGCTTTCTTT.

This clonotype was counted at least ten times. The chain couples TRBV7-6 to TRBJ1-1, with D possibly matching TRBD1 (6 bases). From germline, CDR1 is SGHVS and CDR2 FNYEAQ. Deletions cut 1 base from V and 2 bases from J, with 8 bases between. The CDR3 is made up of 14 amino acids. CDR3 nucleotides: TGTGCCAGCAGCTTAGACAGGGATAACACTGAAGCTTTCTTT. Its protein is CASSLDRDNTEAFF. Based on the CDR3 plus reference TRBV7-6 and TRBJ1-1, the full variable domain is GAGVSQSPRYKVTKRGQDVALRCDPISGHVSLYWYRQALGQGPEFLTYFNYEAQQDKSGLPNDRFSAERPEGSISTLTIQRTEQRDSAMYRCASSLDRDNTEAFFGQGTRLTVV.

CDR3 sequence reads: CASSARQGYTGELFF. CDR3 coding DNA: TGTGCCAGCAGCGCCCGACAGGGGTACACCGGGGAGCTGTTTTTT. V usage is TRBV5-6 and J usage is TRBJ2-2; TRBD1 matches at 8 bases. The V segment lost 4 bases and the J segment 3 bases; nucleotides outside the gene matches: 5. CDR3 length: 15 residues. Germline V CDR1 and CDR2: SGHDT, YYEEEE. The variable domain in full, with the rest retrieved from reference TRBV5-6 and TRBJ2-2, is DAGVTQSPTHLIKTRGQQVTLRCSPKSGHDTVSWYQQALGQGPQFIFQYYEEEERQRGNFPDRFSGHQFPNYSSELNVNALLLGDSALYLCASSARQGYTGELFFGEGSRLTVL.

This clonotype was observed a handful of times. The rearrangement joins TRBV7-2 to TRBJ2-3; D is unclear. The CDR3 spans 15 residues. Between the trimmed V and J ends, which lost 5 bases and 2 bases, there was a span of 14 bases. Germline V gene lookup returns CDR1 SGHTA and CDR2 FQGNSA. The CDR3 sequence is CASSPVVTFTDTQYF. DNA for the CDR3: TGTGCCAGCAGCCCTGTGGTAACCTTCACAGATACGCAGTATTTT.

The CDR3 DNA reads TGTGCCAGCAGTTACGTTGGGGCCAAAAACATTCAGTACTTC. Its translation: CASSYVGAKNIQYF. V is TRBV6-2 or TRBV6-3 and J is TRBJ2-4; unclear D gene. Per germline, CDR1 MNHEY and CDR2 SVGEGT. This CDR3 contains 14 residues. Trimming stripped 2 bases from V and 1 base from J, with 6 bases between.

The genes are TRBV15 and TRBJ2-3; no clear D gene. With 8 bases removed from V and 3 bases from J, the gap between germline ends came to 9 bases. Per the germline V gene, CDR1 is LNHNV and CDR2 is YYDKDF (reference sequence). This CDR3 comprises 12 residues. The CDR3 spells CATLSPTDTQYF. The DNA for the CDR3 is TGTGCCACCCTCAGCCCAACAGATACGCAGTATTTT.

V usage is TRBV27 and J usage is TRBJ2-1, with 7 bases identical to TRBD2. CDR3 length: 15 residues. The germline gives CDR1 MNHEY, CDR2 SMNVEV (reference sequence). The V and J ends lost 3 bases and 4 bases, in that order; junction bases with no gene match: 6. The CDR3 coding sequence is TGTGCCAGCAGTTTCGAAGCGGGGCAATACAATGAGCAGTTCTTC. This gives the protein CASSFEAGQYNEQFF.

This clonotype came up a few times. Its ends do not fully match the called genes, so a read error is possible. J is TRBJ2-1 and V is TRBV7-9, with D maybe TRBD1 (7 bases). CDR1 is SEHNR, CDR2 FQNEAQ, per germline (reference sequence). The CDR3 covers 16 residues. This CDR3 reads CASSLGGAGGSHEQFF. The CDR3, as DNA: TGTGCCAGCAGTTTAGGGGGAGCAGGGGGGTCGCATGAGCAGTTCTTC.

The chain is built from TRBV12-3 or TRBV12-4 and TRBJ1-5; weak D call: TRBD1 (6 bases). The CDR3 loop spans 14 amino acids. V lost 5 bases, J lost 3 bases, and 11 bases lay in between. As DNA, the CDR3 is TGTGCCAGCAGTGTTACAGGGACCAATCAGCCCCAGCATTTT. The encoded protein is CASSVTGTNQPQHF.

This clonotype was seen at least ten times. The chain links TRBV7-2 to TRBJ1-5; D is unclear. Germline values: CDR1 SGHTA, CDR2 FQGNSA. The CDR3 covers 17 residues. V lost 2 bases, J lost 1 base, and 15 bases lay in between. The CDR3 region has the DNA TGTGCCAGCAGCTTAAATGGGGTATCCAGAAGCAATCAGCCCCAGCATTTT. Protein: CASSLNGVSRSNQPQHF.

The J gene is TRBJ2-7, the V gene TRBV6-6, with D possibly being TRBD2 (7 bases). The CDR3 is 16 residues long. Trimming stripped 6 bases from V and 2 bases from J, with 20 bases between. Germline CDR1 reads MNHNY; CDR2 reads SVGAGI (reference sequence). CDR3 in amino acids: CASRLRGRDTPYEQYF. For the CDR3, the DNA is TGTGCCAGCAGATTAAGGGGGAGGGATACCCCCTACGAGCAGTACTTC.

J is TRBJ2-5 and V is TRBV10-3; D not resolved. V dropped 4 bases and J dropped 4 bases, with 7 bases sitting between them. Germline CDR1 ENHRY, CDR2 SYGVKD. This CDR3 has 12 amino acids. The CDR3 DNA reads TGTGCCATCAGTGCCCAGCCAGAGACCCAGTACTTC. The encoded protein is CAISAQPETQYF.

The chain recombines TRBV12-3 or TRBV12-4 with TRBJ2-7; D is perhaps TRBD1 (5 bases). The germline V and J ends were trimmed by 6 bases and 3 bases, with 18 bases remaining between them. The CDR3 contains 15 residues. CDR3 in DNA: TGTGCCAGCAGCTCTCCGACAGTCCTTCACTACGAGCAGTACTTC. It is translated as CASSSPTVLHYEQYF.

This clonotype was detected a few times. The chain joins TRBV7-3 to TRBJ2-6; 9 nucleotides agree with TRBD1. The CDR3 contains 19 residues. V lost 4 bases and J lost 4; bases outside the gene matches: 14. The V gene's germline CDR1 is SGHTA and CDR2 FQGTGA. CDR3 DNA: TGTGCCAGCAGCTCTTGGGGAACAGGGGGCCGATCCGGGGCCAACGTCCTGACTTTC. Translating gives CASSSWGTGGRSGANVLTF.

Turning to this clonotype: The junction differs from germline at one of its ends, possibly a read error. The chain joins TRBV7-2 to TRBJ2-1; D gene ambiguous. The CDR3 contains 16 residues. Germline CDR1 reads SGHTA; CDR2 reads FQGNSA. CDR3: CASSLAGPGLYNERFF. The DNA for the CDR3 is TGTGCCAGCAGCTTAGCGGGCCCAGGTCTCTACAATGAGCGGTTCTTC.

This clonotype was observed a few times. This rearrangement joins TRBV27 to TRBJ2-5; no clear D gene. The CDR3 spans 13 residues. Germline CDR1 MNHEY, CDR2 SMNVEV (reference sequence). V was pared by 5 bases and J by 7 bases, with 14 bases between. CDR3 protein: CASSAPGWGTQYF. Here the CDR3 DNA reads TGTGCCAGCAGTGCCCCGGGCTGGGGGACCCAGTACTTC.

This clonotype showed up just once. The V call is TRBV6-6, the J call TRBJ2-1, with D possibly being TRBD1 (6 bases). Trimming stripped 1 base from V and 4 bases from J, with 17 bases between. CDR3 size: 17 residues. The germline CDR1 and CDR2 sequences are MNHNY and SVGAGI (reference sequence). The chain's CDR3 is CASSYFPSGAPYNEQFF. The CDR3 DNA is TGTGCCAGCAGTTACTTCCCCTCAGGGGCCCCTTACAATGAGCAGTTCTTC.

This clonotype was recorded at least ten times. The chain couples TRBV7-8 to TRBJ2-3; 7 bases align to TRBD1. V trimming: 5 bases; J trimming: 5 bases; junction bases outside the gene matches: 13. CDR1 SGHVS and CDR2 FQNEAQ come from the germline V gene. This CDR3 region has 16 residues. CDR3 DNA sequence: TGTGCCAGCAGCCCTACTTCGGACAGGAAGGGAGATACGCAGTATTTT. This codes for CASSPTSDRKGDTQYF.

Remarks on this clonotype: This may come from a read error, since a much larger clone is one base off. The chain recombines TRBV19 with TRBJ2-2; D not resolved. The CDR3 covers 11 residues. Germline values: CDR1 LNHDA, CDR2 SQIVND (reference sequence). The CDR3 sequence is CVEDFTGELFF. The CDR3 region has the DNA TGTGTCGAGGATTTTACCGGGGAGCTGTTTTTT.